The next 28 T cell receptor beta chains were all read from a single sample in a study of cytomegalovirus exposure and HLA in healthy donors. Use of 60 Vbeta and 13 Jbeta primers characterized the PCR. This table comes from immunoSEQ multiplex PCR, and its TCRdb copy is limited to in-frame clones, with some not included. Among 100,000 to 150,000 clones listed, approximately 84% were seen once. The specimen was PBMCs. The receptors here all came from a woman in her forties in good health and CMV-seronegative.

This clone was seen a single time. The chain combines TRBV7-8 with TRBJ1-6; tentatively, D is TRBD1 (5 bases). V was trimmed by 11 bases and J by 7 bases, leaving 27 bases between them. Germline CDR1 is SGHVS and CDR2 is FQNEAQ. This CDR3 region has 17 residues. CDR3 loop: CAVYEGTTLPSNSPLHF. The DNA for the CDR3 is TGTGCCGTTTATGAGGGGACTACTCTTCCGAGCAATTCACCCCTCCACTTT.

The chain couples TRBV5-1 to TRBJ1-2; D is perhaps TRBD1 (5 bases). Germline assignment: CDR1 SGHRS and CDR2 YFSETQ. The CDR3 is made up of 14 amino acids. V lost 4 bases, J lost 4 bases, and 14 bases lay in between. CDR3 region: CASSPGEGLYGYTF. CDR3 nucleotides: TGCGCCAGCAGCCCGGGGGAGGGGCTCTATGGCTACACCTTC.

This chain uses TRBV28 with TRBJ2-7; 9 nucleotides agree with TRBD2. CDR3 length: 14 residues. CDR1 and CDR2 (germline): MDHEN, SYDVKM. The junction had 7 bases not matched to a gene; V was cut back by 6 bases and J by 4 bases. CDR3 bases: TGTGCCAGCAGGTATAGCGGGAGTGCGTACGAGCAGTACTTC. This encodes CASRYSGSAYEQYF. Variable domain in full (rest from reference TRBV28 and TRBJ2-7): DVKVTQSSRYLVKRTGEKVFLECVQDMDHENMFWYRQDPGLGLRLIYFSYDVKMKEKGDIPEGYSVSREKKERFSLILESASTNQTSMYLCASRYSGSAYEQYFGPGTRLTVT.

V gene TRBV7-3 combines with J gene TRBJ2-1; TRBD2 might be the D (6 bases). Germline-derived CDR1 and CDR2 are SGHTA and FQGTGA. The CDR3 runs 13 residues. Trimming took off 1 base at V and 10 bases at J, with 11 bases between the two ends. The CDR3, as DNA: TGTGCCAGCAGCTTAAGGCAGGGAGGAGAGCAGTTCTTC. Translating it yields CASSLRQGGEQFF.

V is TRBV5-4 and J is TRBJ2-5; 8 nucleotides match TRBD1. The germline V gene encodes CDR1 SGHNT and CDR2 YYREEE (reference sequence). The CDR3 consists of 15 residues. V shed 4 bases, J shed 5 bases, and the junction held 10 bases outside the gene matches. The CDR3 DNA is TGTGCCAGCAGCGCGGGACAGGCAGGGAGGGAGACCCAGTACTTC. It is translated as CASSAGQAGRETQYF.

This chain uses TRBV28 with TRBJ1-2, with 8 positions matching TRBD1. V dropped 6 bases and J dropped 4; count of bases not matched to a gene: 4. The V gene's germline CDR1 is MDHEN and CDR2 SYDVKM. The length of the CDR3 is 13 residues. CDR3: CASSSGQVYGYTF. For the CDR3, the DNA is TGTGCCAGCAGCTCGGGACAGGTCTATGGCTACACCTTC.

The chain is built from TRBV28 and TRBJ2-1; possibly TRBD2 for D (5 bases). The CDR3 has 11 amino acids. Germline V gene data show CDR1 as MDHEN and CDR2 as SYDVKM. V was clipped by 2 bases and J by 10 bases, with 6 bases between them. The CDR3 sequence: CASSLRGEQFF. The CDR3 DNA reads TGTGCCAGCAGTTTACGGGGAGAGCAGTTCTTC.

The rearrangement uses TRBV5-8 and TRBJ2-7; D is unresolved. The germline V gene encodes CDR1 SGHTS and CDR2 YDEGEE. V was clipped by 6 bases and J by 0 bases, with 25 bases between them. The CDR3 is 18 amino acids. The CDR3 loop is CASTHPLAGALTSYEQYF. CDR3 DNA sequence: TGTGCCAGCACCCACCCCCTCGCAGGCGCTTTGACCTCCTACGAGCAGTACTTC. Full variable domain (rest looked up from reference TRBV5-8 and TRBJ2-7): EAGVTQSPTHLIKTRGQQATLRCSPISGHTSVYWYQQALGLGLQFLLWYDEGEERNRGNFPPRFSGRQFPNYSSELNVNALELEDSALYLCASTHPLAGALTSYEQYFGPGTRLTVT.

This chain joins TRBV5-1 and TRBJ2-5, with D possibly matching TRBD1 (6 bases). The last part of the DNA fits TRBJ2-7 better; the J call may be wrong. CDR1 is SGHRS and CDR2 is YFSETQ in the germline V gene. This CDR3 has 14 amino acids. DNA for the CDR3: TGCGCCAGCAGCGCGGCAGGGGTCTCCTACGAGCAGTACTTC. Amino acid sequence: CASSAAGVSYEQYF.

The V and J genes are TRBV28 and TRBJ2-5, with D possibly TRBD1 on 6 matching bases. The end of the DNA aligns better with TRBJ2-7, so the J call may be wrong. Per the germline V gene, CDR1 is MDHEN and CDR2 is SYDVKM. The CDR3 consists of 14 residues. The CDR3 nucleotides are TGTGCCAGCAGTAAAGGGGGAGAGATATACGAGCAGTACTTC. As protein: CASSKGGEIYEQYF.

This clone showed up just a few times. The J gene is TRBJ2-1, the V gene TRBV29-1; D is undetermined. The length of the CDR3 is 16 residues. The V and J ends lost 6 bases and 2 bases respectively, with 20 bases between them. Germline lookup yields CDR1 SQVTM and CDR2 ANQGSEA. The CDR3, as DNA: TGCAGCGTCGAGACCCTAAAGGAACTAACCTACAATGAGCAGTTCTTC. Its translation is CSVETLKELTYNEQFF.

The chain combines TRBV5-4 with TRBJ2-7, with D possibly being TRBD1 (6 bases). Per the germline V gene, CDR1 is SGHNT and CDR2 is YYREEE (reference sequence). This CDR3 is 13 amino acids long. The V gene lost 4 bases and the J gene lost 2 bases, with 10 bases spanning the gap. The CDR3 nucleotides are TGTGCCAGCAGCGGGGACAATACCTACGAGCAGTACTTC. It translates to CASSGDNTYEQYF.

The V gene is TRBV6-6, the J gene TRBJ1-5, with 7 positions matching TRBD1. The CDR3 length is 15 residues. Germline CDR1 and CDR2: MNHNY and SVGAGI (reference sequence). J was trimmed by 1 base and V by 6 bases; bases with no gene match: 6. CDR3 sequence (DNA): TGTGCCAGCAGACTTCAGGGGGTGAGCAATCAGCCCCAGCATTTT. It is translated as CASRLQGVSNQPQHF.

For the CDR3, the DNA is TGTGCCAGCAGTGAAGTGGTCAGGCCTGTGGTGAAGGTCCACTTT. This gives the protein CASSEVVRPVVKVHF. The chain employs TRBV6-1 and TRBJ1-6; no clear D. Trimming took off 1 base at V and 17 bases at J, with 21 bases between the two ends. CDR3 length: 15 amino acids. Germline V gene data show CDR1 as MNHNS and CDR2 as SASEGT.

DNA of the CDR3: TGTGCCAGCAACCTCGGACTACCCTCCTACGAGCAGTACTTC. Translating it yields CASNLGLPSYEQYF. The genes are TRBV28 and TRBJ2-7; TRBD2 is a possible D gene (6 bases). The CDR3 contains 14 residues. The V end lost 7 bases, the J end lost 0 bases, and 13 bases lay between the germline ends. Germline V CDR1 and CDR2: MDHEN, SYDVKM.

The rearrangement uses TRBV5-1 and TRBJ2-2; tentatively, D is TRBD2 (6 bases). Trimming took off 0 bases at V and 11 bases at J, with 17 bases between the two ends. Germline CDR1 is SGHRS and CDR2 is YFSETQ. The CDR3 contains 15 residues. CDR3 protein: CASSLEPQGGEELFF. In DNA form, the CDR3 reads TGCGCCAGCAGCTTGGAGCCTCAGGGAGGCGAAGAGCTGTTTTTT.

This clone came up once. The chain carries TRBV6-1 and TRBJ2-3, with D perhaps matching TRBD2 (6 bases). Trimming stripped 11 bases from V and 3 bases from J, with 21 bases between. The CDR3 extends over 15 amino acids. CDR1 is MNHNS, CDR2 SASEGT, per germline. DNA of the CDR3: TGTGCCGCGACCGCGACTAGATTCGGTACAGATACGCAGTATTTT. Translation gives CAATATRFGTDTQYF.

The rearrangement uses TRBV28 and TRBJ1-2, with 8 bases lining up with TRBD1. V gave up 5 bases and J gave up 12 bases; unmatched junction bases: 11. Germline CDR1 is MDHEN and CDR2 is SYDVKM. The CDR3 totals 13 residues. This CDR3 is CASSPGQDVHHTF. The CDR3 nucleotides read TGTGCCAGCAGTCCGGGACAGGACGTCCACCACACCTTC.

Of note for this clone: Within the sample, other DNA sequences also encode this same CDR3. V is TRBV6-5 and J is TRBJ2-7, with TRBD1 matching over 10 bases. There are 13 residues in the CDR3. V gave up 5 bases and J gave up 3 bases; unmatched junction bases: 1. Germline lookup yields CDR1 MNHEY and CDR2 SVGAGI. The CDR3 reads CASSRDRGYEQYF. CDR3 nucleotides: TGTGCCAGCAGTAGGGACAGGGGCTACGAGCAGTACTTC.

The chain combines TRBV30 with TRBJ2-7; 10 nucleotides match TRBD1. The CDR3 length is 14 residues. The ends lost 4 bases at V and 6 bases at J; junction bases unmatched: 9. CDR1 is GTSNPN, CDR2 SVGIG, per germline (reference sequence). This CDR3 is CAWNRDRGSIEQYF. The CDR3 coding sequence is TGTGCCTGGAATCGGGACAGGGGTTCCATCGAGCAGTACTTC. Together with reference TRBV30 and TRBJ2-7, the CDR3 gives the full variable domain: SQTIHQWPATLVQPVGSPLSLECTVEGTSNPNLYWYRQAAGRGLQLLFYSVGIGQISSEVPQNLSASRPQDRQFILSSKKLLLSDSGFYLCAWNRDRGSIEQYFGPGTRLTVT.

The chain links TRBV18 to TRBJ1-1, with D maybe TRBD1 (5 bases). CDR3 length: 14 residues. The V end lost 3 bases, the J end lost 1 base, and 9 bases lay between the germline ends. Germline V gene data show CDR1 as KGHSH and CDR2 as LQKENI. CDR3 sequence: CASSPATANTEAFF. The CDR3 DNA reads as TGTGCCAGCTCACCCGCGACAGCGAACACTGAAGCTTTCTTT.

V gene TRBV6-6 combines with J gene TRBJ2-5, with 9 bases matching TRBD2. The J call may be faulty, since TRBJ2-7 better matches the DNA end. Germline CDR1 reads MNHNY; CDR2 reads SVGAGI (reference sequence). The CDR3 contains 13 residues. The CDR3: CASKPSGGYEQYF. CDR3 bases: TGTGCCAGCAAACCCAGCGGGGGGTACGAGCAGTACTTC.

This rearrangement joins TRBV28 to TRBJ2-5; D is undetermined. Germline values: CDR1 MDHEN, CDR2 SYDVKM. There are 13 residues in the CDR3. V lost 3 bases to trimming and J lost 2 bases, with 7 bases between them. The CDR3 region has the DNA TGTGCCAGCAGTTTTGGCAGACAAGAGACCCAGTACTTC. Its protein is CASSFGRQETQYF.

This rearrangement joins TRBV19 to TRBJ2-5, with D uncertain. The CDR3 contains 15 residues. V dropped 1 base and J dropped 5 bases, with 14 bases sitting between them. Germline assignment: CDR1 LNHDA and CDR2 SQIVND (reference sequence). CDR3 sequence reads: CASSIGSSFRETQYF. CDR3 nucleotides: TGTGCCAGTAGTATAGGGTCCTCGTTCCGGGAGACCCAGTACTTC.

The rearrangement uses TRBV2 and TRBJ2-5, with 10 positions matching TRBD1. The CDR3 runs to 16 residues. Germline V gene sequence: CDR1 SNHLY, CDR2 FYNNEI. V lost 4 bases to trimming and J lost 5 bases; unmatched junction nucleotides: 10. CDR3 residues: CASSGQVTGGRETQYF. The CDR3 nucleotides are TGTGCCAGCAGTGGACAAGTGACAGGGGGCAGGGAGACCCAGTACTTC.

The chain joins TRBV14 to TRBJ2-7; tentatively, D is TRBD1 (5 bases). This CDR3 region has 15 residues. V dropped 1 base and J dropped 2 bases, with 12 bases sitting between them. Germline V CDR1 and CDR2: SGHDN, FVKESK. The CDR3 region is CASSQVTGRAYEQYF. The CDR3 nucleotides read TGTGCCAGCAGCCAAGTCACAGGTCGAGCCTACGAGCAGTACTTC.

This chain uses TRBV19 with TRBJ2-1; D not certain. Germline CDR1 and CDR2: LNHDA and SQIVND (reference sequence). This CDR3 contains 15 residues. The germline V and J ends were trimmed by 1 base and 4 bases, with 11 bases remaining between them. The CDR3 is CASSIAPTEYNEQFF. The CDR3, as DNA: TGTGCCAGTAGTATAGCCCCAACGGAGTACAATGAGCAGTTCTTC.

The genes are TRBV6-6 and TRBJ2-7; 7 nucleotides line up with TRBD2. The V gene end was trimmed by 4 bases and the J gene end by 0 bases; junction bases not matched to a gene: 6. CDR3 length equals 15 residues. From germline, CDR1 is MNHNY and CDR2 SVGAGI (reference sequence). The CDR3 DNA sequence: TGTGCCAGCAGTTCCAGCGGGATGGGCTCCTACGAGCAGTACTTC. This gives the protein CASSSSGMGSYEQYF.